The 15 T cell receptor beta chains given below trace back to one sample, sequenced in a study of T cells in Graves' hyperthyroidism and ophthalmopathy. Amplified regions were TCR beta CDR3 sequences from RNA transcripts. First-round RT-PCR of the TCR CDR3 relied on the HTBI primer set. TCRdb recomputed calls from the multiplex PCR reads with MiXCR, one row per CDR3 protein. The repertoire has 400,000 to 550,000 distinct CDR3 sequences, approximately 25% of them found once; the top ten carry around 10%. What was sequenced was blood. The receptor set was obtained from a woman in her 30s with Graves' ophthalmopathy.

Many counts were recorded for this clonotype. This chain joins TRBV30 and TRBJ1-2; 8 bases line up with TRBD1. The V gene's germline CDR1 is GTSNPN and CDR2 SVGIG (reference sequence). The CDR3 totals 12 residues. After removal of 2 bases from V and 8 bases from J, the junction contained 4 bases not matched to a gene. CDR3 coding DNA: TGTGCCTGGAGTCCTCCAGGGGGCGGCTACACCTTC. Translation gives CAWSPPGGGYTF. The full variable domain, in which reference TRBV30 and TRBJ1-2 provide the parts outside the CDR3, is SQTIHQWPATLVQPVGSPLSLECTVEGTSNPNLYWYRQAAGRGLQLLFYSVGIGQISSEVPQNLSASRPQDRQFILSSKKLLLSDSGFYLCAWSPPGGGYTFGSGTRLTVV.

This clonotype was counted many times. The V and J genes are TRBV19 and TRBJ1-3; D perhaps matches TRBD1 (5 bases). The V and J ends lost 4 bases and 3 bases respectively, with 10 bases between them. The CDR3 spans 14 residues. CDR1 and CDR2 (germline): LNHDA, SQIVND (reference sequence). Here the CDR3 reads CASSNSGIGNTIYF. The CDR3 coding sequence is TGTGCCAGTAGTAATTCAGGGATTGGAAACACCATATATTTT.

This clonotype appeared a few times. One junction end disagrees with the germline gene, perhaps due to a read error. V gene TRBV4-1 combines with J gene TRBJ1-2; D remains unclear. CDR3 length: 14 amino acids. Germline V gene sequence: CDR1 MGHRA, CDR2 YSYEKL. In DNA, the CDR3 is TGCGCCAGCGGCCAAGACCCGGACGGCTATGGCTACACCTTC. Encoded protein: CASGQDPDGYGYTF.

This clonotype was seen ten or more times. The chain is built from TRBV24-1 and TRBJ2-5, with D possibly TRBD1 on 5 matching bases. This CDR3 is 14 amino acids long. The germline V gene has CDR1 KGHDR and CDR2 SFDVKD. V lost 6 bases and J 5 bases, leaving 15 bases between the germline ends. The CDR3 DNA is TGTGCCACCAGTTCAACCAGGGCTGGGGAGACCCAGTACTTC. Encoded protein: CATSSTRAGETQYF.

This clonotype occurred many times. The rearrangement links TRBV6-1 to TRBJ1-5; D remains unclear. Germline assignment: CDR1 MNHNS and CDR2 SASEGT. Between the trimmed V and J ends, which lost 5 bases and 4 bases, there was a span of 6 bases. The CDR3 sequence is 12 residues long. Here the CDR3 DNA reads TGTGCCAGCAGTCCGCCGAATCAGCCCCAGCATTTT. It is translated as CASSPPNQPQHF.

The J gene is TRBJ2-7, the V gene TRBV7-9; no definite D call. CDR1 and CDR2 from the germline V gene are SEHNR and FQNEAQ (reference sequence). V was pared by 1 base and J by 2 bases, with 9 bases between. This CDR3 contains 14 residues. The CDR3 sequence is CASSLEAATYEQYF. The CDR3 region has the DNA TGTGCCAGCAGCTTAGAAGCAGCTACCTACGAGCAGTACTTC.

About this clonotype itself: A read error may explain this, as a much larger clone is one base away. V gene TRBV6-1 combines with J gene TRBJ2-5, with 10 nucleotides matching TRBD1. Germline V gene lookup returns CDR1 MNHNS and CDR2 SASEGT. The CDR3 sequence is 14 residues long. V dropped 6 bases and J dropped 1; count of bases not matched to a gene: 2. For the CDR3, the DNA is TGTGCCAGCAGGAGGACAGGGGGCCAAGAGACCCAGTACTTC. Amino acid sequence: CASRRTGGQETQYF.

At least ten counts were recorded for this clonotype. The chain combines TRBV2 with TRBJ1-1; TRBD1 is a possible D gene (5 bases). V was shortened by 4 bases and J by 2 bases, with 8 bases between the two germline ends. Germline CDR1 reads SNHLY; CDR2 reads FYNNEI. The CDR3 loop spans 13 amino acids. Here the CDR3 reads CASSGDSNTEAFF. The CDR3 DNA follows: TGTGCCAGCAGTGGAGACAGTAACACTGAAGCTTTCTTT. The full variable domain, with the rest looked up from reference TRBV2 and TRBJ1-1, is EPEVTQTPSHQVTQMGQEVILRCVPISNHLYFYWYRQILGQKVEFLVSFYNNEISEKSEIFDDQFSVERPDGSNFTLKIRSTKLEDSAMYFCASSGDSNTEAFFGQGTRLTVV.

This clonotype was seen repeatedly, ten times or more. The chain joins TRBV12-3 or TRBV12-4 to TRBJ1-1, with D possibly matching TRBD1 (5 bases). The V end lost 4 bases, the J end lost 0 bases, and 12 bases lay between the germline ends. The CDR3 runs 15 residues. The CDR3 sequence is CASSSHLDMNTEAFF. CDR3 DNA sequence: TGTGCCAGCAGTTCCCACCTGGACATGAACACTGAAGCTTTCTTT.

This clonotype occurred many times. The chain joins TRBV6-5 to TRBJ2-5; TRBD2 aligns across 8 bases. V dropped 6 bases and J dropped 7; count of bases not matched to a gene: 7. The CDR3 is made up of 13 amino acids. Per the germline V gene, CDR1 is MNHEY and CDR2 is SVGAGI. CDR3 sequence: CASSRTSSGTQYF. Here the CDR3 DNA reads TGTGCCAGCAGCCGGACTAGCTCCGGGACCCAGTACTTC.

This clonotype was recorded at least ten times. The CDR3 loop reads CASSRHMAGELFF. In DNA form, the CDR3 reads TGTGCCAGCAGCCGACACATGGCCGGGGAGCTGTTTTTT. This sequence joins TRBV11-2 and TRBJ2-2; D gene uncertain. The V gene lost 5 bases and the J gene lost 6 bases, with 10 bases spanning the gap. The CDR3 is 13 amino acids. The germline CDR1 and CDR2 sequences are SGHAT and FQNNGV.

This CDR3 is CASSYSAGKYLNTEAFF. CDR3 in DNA: TGTGCCAGCAGTTACTCGGCAGGGAAATACCTGAACACTGAAGCTTTCTTT. The chain is built from TRBV6-5 and TRBJ1-1; the D gene is possibly TRBD1 (5 bases). The length of the CDR3 is 17 residues. Looked up from germline, CDR1 is MNHEY and CDR2 is SVGAGI. V was clipped by 0 bases and J by 0 bases, with 14 bases between them.

Ten or more counts support this clonotype. V and J are TRBV5-1 and TRBJ2-5; 11 bases are a match to TRBD1. Germline trimming cut 0 bases from V and 4 bases from J; bases unmatched to any gene: 11. Germline CDR1 reads SGHRS; CDR2 reads YFSETQ. The CDR3 has 18 amino acids. The CDR3 here is CASSLVRDRGSFGETQYF. The CDR3 DNA is TGCGCCAGCAGCTTGGTCCGGGACAGGGGGTCTTTCGGAGAGACCCAGTACTTC.

This chain joins TRBV7-9 and TRBJ1-1, with D perhaps matching TRBD1 (5 bases). The germline V gene encodes CDR1 SEHNR and CDR2 FQNEAQ (reference sequence). V dropped 3 bases and J dropped 1 base, with 12 bases sitting between them. The CDR3 has 15 amino acids. CDR3 nucleotides: TGTGCCAGCAGCTTGGGGGGTTTGAAGAACACTGAAGCTTTCTTT. Protein sequence: CASSLGGLKNTEAFF.

The chain is built from TRBV12-3 or TRBV12-4 and TRBJ1-5, with D perhaps matching TRBD1 (5 bases). This CDR3 is 14 amino acids long. Trimming took off 8 bases at V and 5 bases at J, with 16 bases between the two ends. CDR3 in amino acids: CASWRAGTDQPQHF. In nucleotides, the CDR3 is TGTGCCAGCTGGAGAGCGGGGACCGATCAGCCCCAGCATTTT.